These 23 T cell receptor beta chains share one sample of origin, sequenced in a study of shared clonotypes between healthy human individuals. Sequenced by immunoSEQ multiplex PCR; TCRdb stores in-frame clones only, minus some. The sample lists approximately 720,000 clones, approximately 75% seen once, with about 1.8% in the top ten. Sequenced: memory CD4+ T cells sorted from blood. The subset here: CD45RA-negative fraction. These receptor sequences come from a woman aged 25-40 years in good health.

The chain is built from TRBV19 and TRBJ1-4; D not certain. Germline V gene lookup returns CDR1 LNHDA and CDR2 SQIVND (reference sequence). Trimming pared 5 bases from V and 8 bases from J, leaving 18 bases between. The CDR3 totals 15 residues. CDR3 nucleotides: TGTGCCAGTAGTCCCCGCGGACCGCGGAAAGAAAAACTGTTTTTT. Translation: CASSPRGPRKEKLFF.

The chain joins TRBV19 to TRBJ2-3; TRBD2 aligns across 9 bases. There are 15 residues in the CDR3. V was pared by 3 bases and J by 3 bases, with 4 bases of the junction left unmatched. CDR1 is LNHDA and CDR2 is SQIVND in the germline V gene (reference sequence). This chain's CDR3 is CASSMASGRTDTQYF. Written as DNA, the CDR3 is TGTGCCAGTAGTATGGCCAGCGGGAGGACAGATACGCAGTATTTT.

The CDR3 spells CASSFAFFRYEQYF. In DNA form, the CDR3 reads TGTGCCAGCAGTTTCGCTTTTTTTAGGTACGAGCAGTACTTC. This rearrangement joins TRBV28 to TRBJ2-7; D is unresolved. CDR1 is MDHEN and CDR2 is SYDVKM in the germline V gene. The CDR3 runs 14 residues. Trimming pared 3 bases from V and 4 bases from J, leaving 13 bases between.

Points on this clone: In the same sample, other DNA sequences code for this CDR3. The rearrangement uses TRBV28 and TRBJ2-7; 11 nucleotides agree with TRBD1. Germline CDR1 is MDHEN and CDR2 is SYDVKM. The CDR3 sequence is 14 residues long. J lost 2 bases, V lost 7 bases, and 4 bases had no gene match. The CDR3 is CASTPGQGAYEQYF. CDR3 in DNA: TGTGCCAGCACCCCGGGACAGGGGGCCTACGAGCAGTACTTC.

The chain links TRBV2 to TRBJ1-1; weak D call: TRBD1 (6 bases). This CDR3 is 16 amino acids long. The V gene lost 4 bases and the J gene lost 3 bases, with 18 bases spanning the gap. Germline V gene lookup returns CDR1 SNHLY and CDR2 FYNNEI. CDR3 region: CASSGVQGITDTEAFF. CDR3 coding DNA: TGTGCCAGCAGTGGGGTGCAGGGGATTACGGACACTGAAGCTTTCTTT.

V usage is TRBV7-3 and J usage is TRBJ2-7; D is perhaps TRBD1 (6 bases). CDR1 and CDR2 from the germline V gene are SGHTA and FQGTGA. Deletions cut 10 bases from V and 3 bases from J, with 19 bases between. This CDR3 spans 14 amino acids. This CDR3 is CAITGTPEGYEQYF. DNA for the CDR3: TGTGCCATTACCGGGACACCTGAGGGCTACGAGCAGTACTTC.

This sequence joins TRBV10-1 and TRBJ2-1; the match to TRBD2 covers 13 bases. Per the germline V gene, CDR1 is WNHNN and CDR2 is SYGVQD (reference sequence). This CDR3 is built from 14 residues. Trimming at V came to 5 bases and at J to 8 bases, leaving 3 bases not matched to a gene. The CDR3 coding sequence is TGCGCCAGCAGTACTAGCGGGAGGGTTGATGAGCAGTTCTTC. Translation: CASSTSGRVDEQFF.

This clone has only a few counts. V usage is TRBV7-8 and J usage is TRBJ2-7; D call uncertain. Per the germline V gene, CDR1 is SGHVS and CDR2 is FQNEAQ. The CDR3 runs to 14 residues. Deletions cut 5 bases from V and 3 bases from J, with 14 bases between. CDR3 residues: CASSPRDSIYEQYF. CDR3 DNA sequence: TGTGCCAGCAGCCCCAGAGACTCGATCTACGAGCAGTACTTC. Drawing the rest from reference TRBV7-8 and TRBJ2-7, the complete variable domain is GAGVSQSPRYKVAKRGQDVALRCDPISGHVSLFWYQQALGQGPEFLTYFQNEAQLDKSGLPSDRFFAERPEGSVSTLKIQRTQQEDSAVYLCASSPRDSIYEQYFGPGTRLTVT.

The V call is TRBV6-5, the J call TRBJ1-3; 8 bases are shared with TRBD1. The CDR3 contains 14 residues. The trim removed 6 bases at V and 2 bases at J, leaving 3 bases unmatched. From germline, CDR1 is MNHEY and CDR2 SVGAGI. The DNA of the CDR3 is TGTGCCAGCAGACCGACAGGGGCTGGAAACACCATATATTTT. Residues: CASRPTGAGNTIYF.

The rearrangement uses TRBV6-5 and TRBJ2-1; TRBD2 is a possible D gene (6 bases). The CDR3 length is 14 residues. In germline, CDR1 is MNHEY, CDR2 SVGAGI. Trimming removed 6 bases at V and 7 bases at J, with 16 bases between. In DNA form, the CDR3 reads TGTGCCAGCAGAAGGTCTAGCGCGGGAAATGAGCAGTTCTTC. Residues: CASRRSSAGNEQFF.

With respect to this clone: The sample contains more than one DNA sequence encoding this CDR3. The rearrangement joins TRBV6-1 to TRBJ1-2; the match to TRBD1 covers 9 bases. In germline, CDR1 is MNHNS, CDR2 SASEGT. The CDR3 spans 13 residues. Trimming removed 4 bases from V and 4 bases from J; junction bases left unmatched: 1. CDR3 sequence reads: CASSATGGYGYTF. CDR3 nucleotide sequence: TGTGCCAGCAGTGCGACAGGGGGCTATGGCTACACCTTC.

The sample holds many counts of this clone. This chain connects TRBV7-6 to TRBJ2-1, with a weak D call TRBD2 (6 bases). The CDR3 is 15 amino acids. Trimming shortened V by 2 bases and J by 0 bases, and 8 bases separated the two germline ends. Germline V gives CDR1 SGHVS, CDR2 FNYEAQ. The CDR3 DNA reads as TGTGCCAGCAGCTTACTAGCGACCTCCTACAATGAGCAGTTCTTC. This translates into CASSLLATSYNEQFF.

This clone has just one count. CDR3 bases: TGCGCCAGCAGCTTGGAGTTTGCAGGGACCGGGGAGCTGTTTTTT. This codes for CASSLEFAGTGELFF. The V gene is TRBV5-1, the J gene TRBJ2-2, with D perhaps matching TRBD1 (5 bases). V gave up 0 bases and J gave up 5 bases, with 11 bases separating them. This CDR3 has 15 residues. The germline V gene has CDR1 SGHRS and CDR2 YFSETQ.

The V and J genes are TRBV27 and TRBJ1-2; D might be TRBD1 (5 bases). Trimming took off 3 bases at V and 4 bases at J, with 18 bases between the two ends. CDR1 and CDR2 (germline): MNHEY, SMNVEV (reference sequence). This CDR3 spans 16 amino acids. The CDR3 DNA reads TGTGCCAGCAGTTTTTGGGGCCGGGCGGGGGGCTATGGCTACACCTTC. It encodes CASSFWGRAGGYGYTF.

The chain has TRBV6-1 and TRBJ2-5; either TRBD1 or TRBD2 may supply D (5 bases each). Trimming took off 7 bases at V and 7 bases at J, with 13 bases between the two ends. Looked up from germline, CDR1 is MNHNS and CDR2 is SASEGT. The CDR3 totals 12 residues. This CDR3 is CASTYGAGTQYF. CDR3 sequence (DNA): TGTGCCAGCACCTACGGGGCAGGGACCCAGTACTTC.

The chain carries TRBV5-6 and TRBJ2-5; D unclear. Germline loops: CDR1 SGHDT, CDR2 YYEEEE. V was clipped by 3 bases and J by 0 bases, with 9 bases between them. This CDR3 is built from 14 residues. DNA for the CDR3: TGTGCCAGCAGCTCGGTCGATAACCAAGAGACCCAGTACTTC. Its translation: CASSSVDNQETQYF.

The DNA for the CDR3 is TGTGCCAGTAGTATAGACGCCCCCGGGACAGGGGGCGACTATGGCTACACCTTC. It is translated as CASSIDAPGTGGDYGYTF. The rearrangement joins TRBV19 to TRBJ1-2; 12 bases map to TRBD1. CDR3 length equals 18 residues. V lost 0 bases and J lost 3; bases outside the gene matches: 8. Germline assignment: CDR1 LNHDA and CDR2 SQIVND (reference sequence).

To note about this clone: Other DNA sequences of this sample code for an identical CDR3. The chain joins TRBV28 to TRBJ2-3; D ambiguous. The CDR3 contains 12 residues. Germline CDR1 and CDR2: MDHEN and SYDVKM. Trimming removed 4 bases at V and 6 bases at J, with 8 bases between. The CDR3 DNA reads as TGTGCCAGCAGTTCGTCATCGGATACGCAGTATTTT. Encoded protein: CASSSSSDTQYF.

This clone was seen more than once but under ten times. The chain carries TRBV2 and TRBJ1-6, with D perhaps TRBD1 (5 bases). This CDR3 comprises 13 residues. Germline values: CDR1 SNHLY, CDR2 FYNNEI. V was clipped by 3 bases and J by 7 bases, with 7 bases between them. CDR3 DNA: TGTGCCAGCAGTGACAGGGAGAATTCACCCCTCCACTTT. It translates to CASSDRENSPLHF.

V gene TRBV25-1 combines with J gene TRBJ2-7; 10 bases agree with TRBD1. The V segment lost 4 bases and the J segment 5 bases; nucleotides outside the gene matches: 5. Germline-derived CDR1 and CDR2 are MGHDK and SYGVNS. This CDR3 is built from 14 residues. CDR3 DNA: TGTGCCAGCAGTGCCCGGGACAGGGGCAACGAGCAGTACTTC. Protein: CASSARDRGNEQYF.

The CDR3 nucleotides are TGTGCCAGCAGTTTATCCCGGACAGGGGAGCGTGAGCAGTTCTTC. Translating gives CASSLSRTGEREQFF. This chain joins TRBV27 and TRBJ2-1, with 9 bases matching TRBD1. J gave up 9 bases and V 0 bases, and 6 bases lay outside the gene matches. Germline values: CDR1 MNHEY, CDR2 SMNVEV (reference sequence). The CDR3 runs to 15 residues.

This clone appeared a single time. This sample also contains other DNA sequences that code for the same CDR3. The gene calls are TRBV30 and TRBJ1-6, with D possibly being TRBD1 (6 bases). V was trimmed by 2 bases and J by 7 bases, leaving 9 bases between them. In germline, CDR1 is GTSNPN, CDR2 SVGIG (reference sequence). The CDR3 runs 13 residues. The CDR3 DNA reads TGTGCCTGGAGTAAACAGGGAAATTCACCCCTCCACTTT. It encodes CAWSKQGNSPLHF.

The chain couples TRBV10-3 to TRBJ1-1, with TRBD1 as a possible D gene (5 bases). V was pared by 5 bases and J by 4 bases, with 11 bases between. The CDR3 sequence is 13 residues long. Germline CDR1 is ENHRY and CDR2 is SYGVKD. CDR3 in DNA: TGTGCCATCAGTATCGGCGGGGCCACTGAAGCTTTCTTT. As protein: CAISIGGATEAFF.